Listed here is a single T cell receptor (beta chain). The CDR3 is 13 residues long. In germline, CDR1 is LNHDA, CDR2 SQIVND (reference sequence). Trimming took 7 bases from V and 1 from J, leaving 10 bases between them. This entry belongs to a study of CD8 T cells in Susac syndrome. Random hexamers were used to reverse transcribe an amount of roughly 0.45 to 1 ug RNA. It was immunoSEQ multiplex PCR that amplified TCR beta CDR3 across 54 Vbeta and 13 Jbeta. TCRdb re-derived calls from the immunoSEQ multiplex PCR reads in MiXCR, one entry per CDR3 protein. The sample has under 350,000 distinct CDR3 sequences, roughly 94% seen once. CD8+ and CD4+ T cells from blood underwent TCR beta sequencing, which was carried out in a high-throughput format.

The source material was CD4+ T cells from PBMCs. The sequence came from a human donor with multiple sclerosis. V is TRBV19 and J is TRBJ1-2, with D maybe TRBD1 (5 bases). This CDR3 is CASTPGFNYGYTF. CDR3 DNA sequence: TGTGCCAGTACCCCAGGGTTTAACTATGGCTACACCTTC.